This T cell receptor (beta chain) was sequenced in a study of T-cell memory formation after mild COVID-19. Turning to the study itself: Most TCR clusters belonged to a single donor. Study observations and caveats: There were some responding clones in pre-infection memory, which suggested that cross-reactive memory had joined. CD4/CD8 balance characterized clones contracting day 15 to 85, and CD4+ skew characterized later expanders.

Germline CDR1 is SGHRS and CDR2 is YFSETQ. V lost 1 base, J lost 1 base, and 11 bases lay in between. The CDR3 length is 15 residues. Only a few counts were recorded for this clonotype. Antigen: not known. TCR alpha and TCR beta cDNA libraries with sample barcodes and UMIs came from 5'RACE using constant-segment primers. TCRdb analysed the 5' RACE reads with MiXCR anew, one entry per CDR3 protein. The table includes hundreds of thousands of distinct CDR3 sequences, roughly 20% detected once. Sequencing was performed on PBMCs or a T cell subset sorted from them (not recorded which). The receptor's source is an adult woman who had mild COVID-19 (a few samples of this study predate the infection). Cell type and time point are not known. The V and J genes are TRBV5-1 and TRBJ1-1, with D hard to call. This CDR3 reads CASSLHARQNTEAFF. CDR3 DNA: TGCGCCAGCAGCTTGCACGCACGCCAGAACACTGAAGCTTTCTTT. The variable domain in full, completed from reference TRBV5-1 and TRBJ1-1, reads KAGVTQTPRYLIKTRGQQVTLSCSPISGHRSVSWYQQTPGQGLQFLFEYFSETQRNKGNFPGRFSGRQFSNSRSEMNVSTLELGDSALYLCASSLHARQNTEAFFGQGTRLTVV.